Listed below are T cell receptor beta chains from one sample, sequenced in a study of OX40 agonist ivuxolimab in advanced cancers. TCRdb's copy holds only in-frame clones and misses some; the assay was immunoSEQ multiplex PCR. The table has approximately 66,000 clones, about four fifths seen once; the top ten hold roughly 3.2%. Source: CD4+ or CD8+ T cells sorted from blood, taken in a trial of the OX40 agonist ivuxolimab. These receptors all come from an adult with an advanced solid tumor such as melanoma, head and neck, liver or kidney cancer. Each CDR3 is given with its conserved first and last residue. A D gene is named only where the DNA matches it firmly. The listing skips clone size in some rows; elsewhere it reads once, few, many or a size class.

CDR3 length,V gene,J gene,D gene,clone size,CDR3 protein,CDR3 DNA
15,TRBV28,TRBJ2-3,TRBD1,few,CASRGTGLRADTQYF,TGTGCCAGCAGGGGGACAGGGTTGCGCGCAGATACGCAGTATTTT
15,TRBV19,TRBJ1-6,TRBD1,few,CATGPAGQGYSPLHF,TGTGCCACCGGACCGGCGGGACAGGGCTATTCACCCCTCCACTTT
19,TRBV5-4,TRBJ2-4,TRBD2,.,CATKLGGTSGGATKNIQYF,TGTGCCACCAAACTTGGAGGGACTAGCGGGGGCGCAACCAAAAACATTCAGTACTTC
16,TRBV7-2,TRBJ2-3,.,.,CASSSFGAQAGDTQYF,TGTGCCAGCAGCTCTTTCGGGGCTCAGGCAGGGGATACGCAGTATTTT
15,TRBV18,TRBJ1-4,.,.,CASSPPGLGNEKLFF,TGTGCCAGCTCACCCCCGGGGCTTGGTAATGAAAAACTGTTTTTT
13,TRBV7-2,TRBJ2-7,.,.,CASRPPSSYEQYF,TGTGCCAGCAGACCCCCCTCCTCCTACGAGCAGTACTTC
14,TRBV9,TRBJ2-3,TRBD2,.,CASNTSDVLNTQYF,TGTGCCAGCAACACTAGCGACGTACTAAATACGCAGTATTTT
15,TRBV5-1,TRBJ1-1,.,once,CASSLHGTTNTEAFF,TGCGCCAGCAGCTTGCACGGGACAACGAACACTGAAGCTTTCTTT
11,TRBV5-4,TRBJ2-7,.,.,CASSSPYEQYF,TGTGCCAGCAGCTCCCCATACGAGCAGTACTTC
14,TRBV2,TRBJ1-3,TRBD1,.,CASSERAQGDTIYF,TGTGCCAGCAGTGAGAGGGCCCAGGGGGACACCATATATTTT
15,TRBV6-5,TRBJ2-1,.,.,CASSYSVSGTDEQFF,TGTGCCAGCAGTTACTCGGTTTCGGGGACGGATGAGCAGTTCTTC
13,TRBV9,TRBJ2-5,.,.,CASSVGPGETQYF,TGTGCCAGCAGCGTAGGACCGGGGGAGACCCAGTACTTC
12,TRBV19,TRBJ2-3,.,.,CASSTQGDTQYF,TGTGCCAGTAGTACGCAAGGGGATACGCAGTATTTT
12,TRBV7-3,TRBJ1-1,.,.,CASSSSDTEAFF,TGTGCCAGCAGCTCTTCCGACACTGAAGCTTTCTTT
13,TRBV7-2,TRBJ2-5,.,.,CASRRGAQETQYF,TGTGCCAGCAGAAGGGGGGCTCAAGAGACCCAGTACTTC
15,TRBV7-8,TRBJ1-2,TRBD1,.,CASSSRDREVYGYTF,TGTGCCAGCAGCTCAAGGGACAGGGAAGTCTATGGCTACACCTTC
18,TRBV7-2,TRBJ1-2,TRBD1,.,CASSLELTGVGVNYGYTF,TGTGCCAGCAGCTTAGAGTTGACAGGGGTTGGCGTTAACTATGGCTACACCTTC
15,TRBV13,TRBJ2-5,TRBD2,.,CASSLGGRGSETQYF,TGTGCCAGCAGCTTAGGTGGGCGGGGGAGCGAGACCCAGTACTTC
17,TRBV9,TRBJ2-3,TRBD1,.,CASSASGTGIISDTQYF,TGTGCCAGCAGCGCGTCCGGGACAGGGATTATTTCAGATACGCAGTATTTT
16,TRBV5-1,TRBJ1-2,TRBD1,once,CASSLANPTGGYGYTF,TGCGCCAGCAGCTTGGCCAATCCGACAGGGGGCTATGGCTACACCTTC
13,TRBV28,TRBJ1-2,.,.,CASSSTGQRGYTF,TGTGCCAGCAGTAGTACAGGGCAGCGTGGCTACACCTTC
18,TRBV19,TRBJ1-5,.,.,CASSMPQVLMGGNQPQHF,TGTGCCAGTAGTATGCCCCAGGTCCTTATGGGGGGCAATCAGCCCCAGCATTTT
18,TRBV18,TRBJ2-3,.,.,CASSPVGSGGPLTDTQYF,TGTGCCAGCTCACCAGTGGGCAGTGGTGGCCCTCTCACAGATACGCAGTATTTT
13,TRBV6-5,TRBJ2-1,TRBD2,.,CASSQGLAVEQFF,TGTGCCAGCAGCCAAGGACTAGCAGTAGAGCAGTTCTTC
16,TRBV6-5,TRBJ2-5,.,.,CASSYFGGTGGETQYF,TGTGCCAGCAGTTACTTCGGGGGGACAGGCGGTGAGACCCAGTACTTC
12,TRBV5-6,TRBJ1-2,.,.,CASRGINYGYTF,TGTGCCAGCAGAGGGATAAACTATGGCTACACCTTC
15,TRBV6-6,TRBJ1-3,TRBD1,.,CASSYGTGAGNTIYF,TGTGCCAGCAGTTATGGGACAGGGGCGGGAAACACCATATATTTT
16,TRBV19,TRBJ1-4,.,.,CASSPSGVDGNEKLFF,TGTGCCAGTAGCCCCTCTGGAGTGGACGGCAATGAAAAACTGTTTTTT